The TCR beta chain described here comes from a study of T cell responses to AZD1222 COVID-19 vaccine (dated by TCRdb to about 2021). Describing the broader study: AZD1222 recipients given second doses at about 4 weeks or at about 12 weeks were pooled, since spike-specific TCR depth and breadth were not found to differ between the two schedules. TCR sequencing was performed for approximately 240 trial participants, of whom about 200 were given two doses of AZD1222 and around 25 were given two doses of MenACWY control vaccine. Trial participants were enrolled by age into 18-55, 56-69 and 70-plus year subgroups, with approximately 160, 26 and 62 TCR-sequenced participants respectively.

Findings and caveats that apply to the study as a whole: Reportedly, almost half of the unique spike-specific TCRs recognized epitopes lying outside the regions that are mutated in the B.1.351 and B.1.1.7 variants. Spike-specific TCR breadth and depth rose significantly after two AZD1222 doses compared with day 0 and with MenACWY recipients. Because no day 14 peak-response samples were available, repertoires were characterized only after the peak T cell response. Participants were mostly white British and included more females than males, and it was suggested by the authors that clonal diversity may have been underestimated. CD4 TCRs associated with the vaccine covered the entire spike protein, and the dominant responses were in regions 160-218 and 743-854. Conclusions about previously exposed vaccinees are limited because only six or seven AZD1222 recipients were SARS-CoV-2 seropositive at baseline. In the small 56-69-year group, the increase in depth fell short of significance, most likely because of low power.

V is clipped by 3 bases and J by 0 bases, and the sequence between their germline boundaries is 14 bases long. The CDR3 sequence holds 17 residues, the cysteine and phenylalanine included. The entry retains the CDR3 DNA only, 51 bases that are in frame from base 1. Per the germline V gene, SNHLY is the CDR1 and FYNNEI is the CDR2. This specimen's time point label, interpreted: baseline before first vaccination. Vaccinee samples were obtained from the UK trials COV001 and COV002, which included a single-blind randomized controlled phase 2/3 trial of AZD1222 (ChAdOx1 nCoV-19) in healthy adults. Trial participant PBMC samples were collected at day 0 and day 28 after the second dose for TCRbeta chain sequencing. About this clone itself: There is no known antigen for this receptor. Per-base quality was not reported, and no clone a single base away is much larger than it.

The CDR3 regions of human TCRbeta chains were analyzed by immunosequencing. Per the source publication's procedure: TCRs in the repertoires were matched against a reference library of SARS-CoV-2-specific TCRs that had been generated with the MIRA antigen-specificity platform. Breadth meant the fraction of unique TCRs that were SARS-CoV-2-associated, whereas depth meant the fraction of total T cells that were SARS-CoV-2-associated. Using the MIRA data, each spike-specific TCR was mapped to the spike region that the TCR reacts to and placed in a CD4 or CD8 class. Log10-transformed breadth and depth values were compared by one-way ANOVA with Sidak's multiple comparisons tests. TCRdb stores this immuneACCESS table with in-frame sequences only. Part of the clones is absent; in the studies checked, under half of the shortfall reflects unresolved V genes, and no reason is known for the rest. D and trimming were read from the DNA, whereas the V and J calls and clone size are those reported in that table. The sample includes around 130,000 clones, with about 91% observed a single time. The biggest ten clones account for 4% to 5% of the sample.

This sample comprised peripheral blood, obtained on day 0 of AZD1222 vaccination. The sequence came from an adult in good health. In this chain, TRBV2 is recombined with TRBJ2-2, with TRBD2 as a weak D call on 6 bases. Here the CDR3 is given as CASSDPREPSNTGELFF. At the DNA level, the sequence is TGTGCCAGCAGTGATCCCCGGGAGCCCTCGAACACCGGGGAGCTGTTTTTT.